Detailed here is one TCR beta chain. The sample is drawn from a study of T cell responses to AZD1222 COVID-19 vaccine. TCRdb's copy holds only in-frame clones and misses some; the assay was immunoSEQ multiplex PCR. Of 150,000 to 200,000 clones detected, more than 75% appear once; the ten largest clones hold 20% to 30%. Germline CDR1 and CDR2: LNHDA and SQIVND (reference sequence). V shed 1 base and J shed 0 bases, with 10 bases lying between them. The CDR3 contains 16 residues. This clonotype was obtained from an adult who received the AZD1222 COVID-19 vaccine. The sample consisted of peripheral blood, taken 28 days after the second AZD1222 dose. The chain couples TRBV19 to TRBJ2-1, with D tentatively TRBD1 or TRBD2 (5 bases each). In DNA form, the CDR3 reads TGTGCCAGTAGTATAGGTTCCGGGACCTCCTACAATGAGCAGTTCTTC. Its protein product is CASSIGSGTSYNEQFF.